A single T cell receptor beta chain is shown here with its context. Trimming took 4 bases from V and 8 from J; bases not matched to a gene: 11. Germline assignment: CDR1 SGHRS and CDR2 YFSETQ. This CDR3 comprises 15 residues. TCRdb's copy holds only in-frame clones and misses some; the assay was immunoSEQ multiplex PCR. The sample records about 160,000 clones, about 80% being singletons. This entry belongs to a study of blood T cell repertoires in COVID-19. This clonotype was obtained from a woman between 40 and 50 years old with COVID-19, enrolled during active disease. This chain connects TRBV5-1 to TRBJ2-1, with TRBD2 matching 8 bases. The sequenced material came from peripheral blood. CDR3 loop: CASSHLAGGGDEQFF. The DNA for the CDR3 is TGCGCCAGCAGCCACCTGGCGGGAGGTGGGGATGAGCAGTTCTTC.